This entry concerns a single T cell receptor beta chain. The assay was immunoSEQ multiplex PCR, and TCRdb's table has in-frame clones only and misses some. The sample has 35,000 to 45,000 clones, around four fifths seen once; the top ten hold about 10%. The source of the sample is a study of PD-L1 blockade in urothelial cancer. Time point here: peripheral blood 6 weeks after treatment start. Patient sample counts ranged from 1 to 8, pretreatment and on-treatment. This TCR was recovered from a middle-aged man with urothelial cancer. Sample: PBMCs, taken around atezolizumab (anti-PD-L1) treatment.

CDR3 loop: CASSLTGQSTDTQYF. The CDR3 DNA is TGTGCCAGCAGTTTAACCGGACAGTCCACAGATACGCAGTATTTT. This chain joins TRBV28 and TRBJ2-3; D possibly corresponds to TRBD1 (6 bases). Germline CDR1 and CDR2: MDHEN and SYDVKM. The length of the CDR3 is 15 residues. V gave up 2 bases and J gave up 2 bases, with 11 bases separating them.